This TCR beta chain appears in the sequencing data of a study of metastatic and nonmetastatic thyroid tumors. Study background: Repertoires from malignant and benign thyroid patients were compared across blood and tumor or nodule tissue. Study-level results: For both blood and tumor, malignant thyroid tumors reportedly showed significantly higher TCR beta diversity than benign nodules did.

How the authors handled the data: Using the CDR3 differences seen across clinicopathological groups, the authors built a distant-metastasis classifier for papillary thyroid cancer, which was meant to discriminate distant-metastatic patients. TCRdb reanalyzed the PCR reads with MiXCR. It is TCRdb's table, rather than the study itself, that gives the V and J calls and clone size. This sample has about 14,000 clones, with roughly 28% found just once. Not a single patient had been given any form of treatment at any point before undergoing thyroid surgery. As concerns this clone: The target antigen is unknown.

Sequences were obtained from tumor tissue. The receptor was isolated from a female donor with papillary thyroid cancer or a benign thyroid nodule (not recorded which). Some clones in this sample may be carry-over from other donors' samples.

DNA of the CDR3: TGTGCCAGCAGTGCAGTGGGAAATTCGCCCTACGAGCAGTACTTC. Translation: CASSAVGNSPYEQYF. The J gene is TRBJ2-7, the V gene TRBV27; no reliable D call. The CDR3 is 15 residues long. Trimming took off 5 bases at V and 2 bases at J, with 16 bases between the two ends. Germline assignment: CDR1 MNHEY and CDR2 SMNVEV (reference sequence).